This T cell receptor beta chain emerged from a study of control samples from healthy donors and cancer patients. Some clones are missing from TCRdb's copy, which holds only in-frame ones; the method was immunoSEQ multiplex PCR. The data show about 110,000 clones, about 80% seen once. Germline-derived CDR1 and CDR2 are SGHVS and FNYEAQ. The CDR3 has 18 amino acids. V lost 1 base and J lost 7; bases outside the gene matches: 17. Sequenced sample: blood. The chain employs TRBV7-6 and TRBJ1-1; 8 bases map to TRBD1. The sequence derives from a young man in good health. CDR3 in DNA: TGTGCCAGCAGCTTAGTGGGCGGGTCGACAGGGGCAGGGGGTGAAGCTTTCTTT. Its translation: CASSLVGGSTGAGGEAFF.